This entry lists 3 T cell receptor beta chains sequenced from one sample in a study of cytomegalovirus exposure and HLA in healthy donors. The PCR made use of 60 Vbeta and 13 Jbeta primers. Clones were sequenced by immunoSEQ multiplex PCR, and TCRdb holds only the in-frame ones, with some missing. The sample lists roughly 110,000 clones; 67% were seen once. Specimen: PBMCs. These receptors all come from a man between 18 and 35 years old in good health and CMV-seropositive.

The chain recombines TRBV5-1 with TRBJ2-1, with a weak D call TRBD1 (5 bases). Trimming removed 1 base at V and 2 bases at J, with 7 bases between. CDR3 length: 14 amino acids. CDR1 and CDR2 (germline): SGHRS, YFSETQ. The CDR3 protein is CASSLSDTYNEQFF. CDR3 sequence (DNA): TGCGCCAGCAGCTTGTCGGACACCTACAATGAGCAGTTCTTC.

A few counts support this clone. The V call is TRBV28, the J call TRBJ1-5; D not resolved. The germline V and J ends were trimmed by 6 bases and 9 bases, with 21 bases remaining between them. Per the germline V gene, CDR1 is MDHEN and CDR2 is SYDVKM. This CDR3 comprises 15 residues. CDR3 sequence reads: CASSSSVRSLGPQHF. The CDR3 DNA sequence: TGTGCCAGCAGCTCATCCGTCCGGAGTCTTGGGCCCCAGCATTTT.

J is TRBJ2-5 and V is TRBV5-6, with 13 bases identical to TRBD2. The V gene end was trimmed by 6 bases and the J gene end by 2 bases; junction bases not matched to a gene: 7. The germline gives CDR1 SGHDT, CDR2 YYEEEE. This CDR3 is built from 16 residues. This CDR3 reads CASTSTLAGGQETQYF. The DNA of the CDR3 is TGTGCCAGCACCTCCACACTAGCGGGGGGGCAAGAGACCCAGTACTTC.